This entry describes one TCR beta chain. This sample was taken from a study of T cell responses to AZD1222 COVID-19 vaccine. Study overall: Samples with a second dose at about 4 or about 12 weeks were pooled together.

The CDR3 length is 16 residues. The ends lost 4 bases at V and 5 bases at J; junction bases unmatched: 8. The germline V gene has CDR1 SGHTA and CDR2 FQGNSA. Assay: immunoSEQ multiplex PCR; the TCRdb copy retains only in-frame clones and omits some. This table has over 120,000 clones, around 93% appearing once. The source was peripheral blood, collected on day 0 of AZD1222 vaccination. The clonotype comes from an adult in good health. V usage is TRBV7-2 and J usage is TRBJ2-2, with TRBD2 matching over 9 bases. Written as DNA, the CDR3 is TGTGCCAGCAGCTCTACGGGACTAGCCGCAACCGGGGAGCTGTTTTTT. The encoded protein is CASSSTGLAATGELFF.